The clone carrying this TCR beta chain was picked up a small number of times. A junction boundary mismatches the germline segment, possibly from a read error. This sample was taken from a study of identical twins. Per the germline V gene, CDR1 is WSHSY and CDR2 is SAAADI. The CDR3 consists of 12 residues. TCRdb reprocessed the 5' RACE reads with MiXCR, giving one entry per CDR3 protein. Here the sample spans hundreds of thousands of distinct CDR3 sequences, 18% being singletons. The sample was also reused in another study, on T cells expressing NK-cell markers. That publication notes: Source material for TCR beta repertoires consisted of sorted CD3+CD56+NKG2C+, CD3+CD56+NKG2C- and CD3+CD56-NKG2C+ T cells. Sorting was restricted to alpha-beta TCR T cells by an anti-gamma-delta TCR antibody in several experiments.

This chain connects TRBV10-2 to TRBJ1-2; D is undetermined. This clonotype was sampled from a woman between 18 and 29 years old in good health. What was sequenced was PBMCs. The chain's CDR3 is CASSESKEARYF. The CDR3 coding sequence is TGCGCCAGCAGTGAGTCAAAGGAGGCCAGGTACTTC.